This TCR beta chain was sequenced for a study of cytotoxic CD8 clonotypes in ibrutinib-treated CLL. Clones were sequenced by immunoSEQ multiplex PCR, and TCRdb holds only the in-frame ones, with some missing. This table holds around 130,000 clones, approximately 81% found once. Study results and caveats: Baseline clonality, above age-matched healthy donor levels, tracked circulating CD8+ T-cell counts.

Comments on this clone: The antigen remains unidentified.

The sequenced sample was PBMCs, obtained after 24 months of ibrutinib treatment. The receptor comes from a human donor with chronic lymphocytic leukemia.

The CDR3 spells CASREVAKNIQYF. In nucleotides, the CDR3 is TGTGCCAGCAGAGAGGTAGCCAAAAACATTCAGTACTTC. This chain links TRBV14 with TRBJ2-4; D is uncertain. The germline V gene encodes CDR1 SGHDN and CDR2 FVKESK. V lost 6 bases and J lost 0, with 6 bases in between. The CDR3 totals 13 residues.